The sequence of this T cell receptor beta chain was determined in a study of T cell responses to AZD1222 COVID-19 vaccine. General study points: Nearly half of the spike-specific TCRs reportedly recognize variant regions that carry no mutations. Most donors were white British, females outnumbered males, and clonal diversity was possibly underestimated.

This table comes from immunoSEQ multiplex PCR, and its TCRdb copy is limited to in-frame clones, with some not included. The repertoire includes more than 150,000 clones, 87% of them detected once, and just over 9% sits in the top ten. Of note for this clone: Its antigen is still unknown.

The CDR3 is made up of 16 amino acids. The germline V gene has CDR1 LNHDA and CDR2 SQIVND (reference sequence). Germline trimming cut 6 bases from V and 8 bases from J; bases unmatched to any gene: 10. The material was peripheral blood, obtained 28 days after the second AZD1222 dose. This TCR was sampled from an adult who received the AZD1222 COVID-19 vaccine. V usage is TRBV19 and J usage is TRBJ2-1; TRBD2 matches 13 bases. Here the CDR3 DNA reads TGTGCCAGTAGCTCACTACTAGCGGGAGGGCCGGATGAGCAGTTCTTC. As protein: CASSSLLAGGPDEQFF. Looking up the rest from reference TRBV19 and TRBJ2-1 gives the full variable domain: DGGITQSPKYLFRKEGQNVTLSCEQNLNHDAMYWYRQDPGQGLRLIYYSQIVNDFQKGDIAEGYSVSREKKESFPLTVTSAQKNPTAFYLCASSSLLAGGPDEQFFGPGTRLTVL.